Presented here are 11 T cell receptor beta chains from one specimen sequenced in a study of prognosis after radiotherapy for stage I lung cancer. It was by two-round multiplex PCR that TCR beta CDR3 was amplified from genomic DNA. The first PCR round targeted every TRBV and TRBJ gene with specific primers. TCRdb itself ran the multiplex PCR reads through MiXCR, one entry per CDR3 protein. The table includes approximately 22,000 distinct CDR3 sequences, around 40% detected once. Here the sequenced sample was PBMCs, taken before or after stereotactic body radiation therapy (not recorded which). The receptors shown here come from a donor of 50 years or more with non-small cell lung cancer.

The genes are TRBV30 and TRBJ1-2; 8 nucleotides agree with TRBD1. J gave up 9 bases and V 3 bases, and 6 bases lay outside the gene matches. This CDR3 region has 12 residues. Germline CDR1 and CDR2: GTSNPN and SVGIG (reference sequence). CDR3 sequence: CAWRARTGSYTF. CDR3 coding DNA: TGTGCCTGGAGAGCTCGGACAGGGAGCTACACCTTC.

The gene calls are TRBV19 and TRBJ2-1, with D unclear. The CDR3 has 11 residues. The V gene's germline CDR1 is LNHDA and CDR2 SQIVND (reference sequence). Trimming left V 8 bases short and J 7 bases short, with 9 bases between. Written as DNA, the CDR3 is TGTGCCAGTCCATTGGGGAATGAGCAGTTCTTC. It specifies CASPLGNEQFF.

Many counts were recorded for this clonotype. The V gene is TRBV28, the J gene TRBJ2-7; 9 bases fit TRBD1. Germline V lookup: CDR1 MDHEN, CDR2 SYDVKM. CDR3 length equals 13 residues. Trimming cost V 6 bases and J 4 bases; bases outside gene matches: 4. The CDR3 sequence is CASSSTGGYEQYF. In DNA, the CDR3 is TGTGCCAGCAGCTCGACAGGGGGGTACGAGCAGTACTTC.

The genes are TRBV19 and TRBJ2-7; no firm D call. Trimming removed 4 bases at V and 13 bases at J, with 14 bases between. The CDR3 runs to 11 residues. The V gene's germline CDR1 is LNHDA and CDR2 SQIVND (reference sequence). The CDR3 is CASSRGSDHYF. The DNA of the CDR3 is TGTGCCAGTAGTAGGGGATCCGATCATTACTTC.

V gene TRBV7-2 combines with J gene TRBJ1-3; maybe TRBD1 (5 bases). This CDR3 spans 12 amino acids. Per the germline V gene, CDR1 is SGHTA and CDR2 is FQGNSA. Trimming shortened V by 1 base and J by 15 bases, and 13 bases separated the two germline ends. The CDR3 DNA follows: TGTGCCAGCAGCTTAGATGCAGGGCTCAAATATTTT. Protein sequence: CASSLDAGLKYF.

The sample holds many counts of this clonotype. V is TRBV7-3 and J is TRBJ1-1, with TRBD1 as a possible D gene (5 bases). CDR3 length equals 15 residues. Germline CDR1 and CDR2: SGHTA and FQGTGA. Between the trimmed V and J ends, which lost 1 base and 6 bases, there was a span of 15 bases. CDR3 residues: CASSLMGGGDSEAFF. The CDR3 nucleotides read TGTGCCAGCAGCTTAATGGGGGGGGGGGATTCTGAAGCTTTCTTT.

This clonotype was seen many times. CDR3 DNA: TGTGCCAGCAGCCCCCGATGGGGGGATAGCAATCAGCCCCAGCATTTT. It codes for CASSPRWGDSNQPQHF. The chain combines TRBV27 with TRBJ1-5, with D possibly being TRBD1 (5 bases). Trimming left V 6 bases short and J 0 bases short, with 15 bases between. CDR1 MNHEY and CDR2 SMNVEV come from the germline V gene (reference sequence). The CDR3 covers 16 residues.

V gene TRBV5-1 combines with J gene TRBJ2-7; D call uncertain. Per the germline V gene, CDR1 is SGHRS and CDR2 is YFSETQ. The CDR3 spans 11 residues. Trimming stripped 2 bases from V and 2 bases from J, with 2 bases between. CDR3: CASSLTYEQYF. For the CDR3, the DNA is TGCGCCAGCAGCTTAACCTACGAGCAGTACTTC.

The genes are TRBV7-3 and TRBJ2-3, with 9 nucleotides matching TRBD1. V was pared by 4 bases and J by 4 bases, with 6 bases of the junction left unmatched. This CDR3 is 15 amino acids long. Per germline, CDR1 SGHTA and CDR2 FQGTGA. CDR3 residues: CASSSRTGVPDTQYF. The CDR3 DNA is TGTGCCAGCAGCTCCAGGACAGGGGTCCCAGATACGCAGTATTTT.

With respect to this clonotype: A read error may account for a junction end that differs from germline. The chain uses TRBV5-5 and TRBJ2-3, with D possibly TRBD2 on 5 matching bases. This CDR3 contains 15 residues. CDR1 and CDR2 (germline): SGHKS, YYEKEE (reference sequence). The CDR3 DNA reads as TGTTCCAGCAGCTTGGAACTAGGAACGTCATATACGCAGTATTTT. Amino acid sequence: CSSSLELGTSYTQYF.

Turning to this clonotype: This likely came from a read error, as a far larger clone is one base away. The CDR3 protein is CASSWREADTQYF. CDR3 bases: TGTGCCAGCTCTTGGCGGGAGGCCGATACGCAGTATTTT. This chain joins TRBV6-4 and TRBJ2-3, with 8 bases that match TRBD2. There are 13 residues in the CDR3. Germline values: CDR1 MRHNA, CDR2 SNTAGT. Trimming cost V 8 bases and J 6 bases; bases outside gene matches: 7.